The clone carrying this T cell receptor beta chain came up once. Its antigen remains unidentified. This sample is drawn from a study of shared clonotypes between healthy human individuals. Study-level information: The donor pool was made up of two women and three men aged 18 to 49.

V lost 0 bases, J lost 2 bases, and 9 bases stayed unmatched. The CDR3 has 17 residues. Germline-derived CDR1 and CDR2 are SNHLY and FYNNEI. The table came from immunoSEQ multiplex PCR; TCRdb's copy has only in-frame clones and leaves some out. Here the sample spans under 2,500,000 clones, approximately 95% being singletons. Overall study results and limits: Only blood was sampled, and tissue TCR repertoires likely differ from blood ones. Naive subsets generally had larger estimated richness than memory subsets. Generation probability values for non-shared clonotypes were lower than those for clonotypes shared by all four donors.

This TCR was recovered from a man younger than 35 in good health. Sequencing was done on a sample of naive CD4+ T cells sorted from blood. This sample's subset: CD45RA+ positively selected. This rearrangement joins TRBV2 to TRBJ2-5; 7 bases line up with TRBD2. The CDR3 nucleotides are TGTGCCAGCAGTGAAGCACCTCTGGCTAGCGGACAAGAGACCCAGTACTTC. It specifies CASSEAPLASGQETQYF.